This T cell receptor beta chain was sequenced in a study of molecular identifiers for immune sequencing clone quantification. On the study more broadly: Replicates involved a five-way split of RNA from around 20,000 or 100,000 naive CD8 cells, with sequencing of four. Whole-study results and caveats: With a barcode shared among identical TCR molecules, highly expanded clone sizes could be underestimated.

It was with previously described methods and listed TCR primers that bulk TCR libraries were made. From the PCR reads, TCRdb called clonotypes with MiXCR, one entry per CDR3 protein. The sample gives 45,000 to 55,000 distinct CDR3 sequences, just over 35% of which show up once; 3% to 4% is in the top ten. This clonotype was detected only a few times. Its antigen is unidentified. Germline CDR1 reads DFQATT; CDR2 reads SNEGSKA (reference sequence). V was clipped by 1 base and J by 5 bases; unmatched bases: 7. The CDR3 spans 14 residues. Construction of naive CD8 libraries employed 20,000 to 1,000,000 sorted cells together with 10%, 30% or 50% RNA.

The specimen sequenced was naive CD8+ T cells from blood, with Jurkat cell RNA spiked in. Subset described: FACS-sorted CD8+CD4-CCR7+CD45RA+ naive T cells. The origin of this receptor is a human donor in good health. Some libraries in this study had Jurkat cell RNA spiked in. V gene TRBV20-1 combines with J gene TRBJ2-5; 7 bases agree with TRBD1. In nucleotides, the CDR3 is TGCAGTGCTAGAGTTGAGGGGGCCCCCGAGACCCAGTACTTC. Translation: CSARVEGAPETQYF.